This section outlines one TCR beta chain sequence together with its context. The sample is drawn from a study of human T cells and chemical hapten exposure. Time point noted: pre-sensitization, week 0. Indicated treatment: therapeutic diphenylcyclopropenone sensitization with weekly scalp DPC. One entry per CDR3 protein, called by TCRdb with MiXCR from the RACE reads. The sample holds 180,000 or so distinct CDR3 sequences; approximately 31% are singletons and the top ten take 2.9%. The CDR3 length is 14 residues. CDR1 and CDR2 (germline): SQVTM, ANQGSEA. Trimming cost V 3 bases and J 5 bases, with 16 bases left between them.

The rearrangement joins TRBV29-1 to TRBJ1-1; D is perhaps TRBD1 (5 bases). The sequencing used whole blood, collected in connection with sensitization to the hapten diphenylcyclopropenone (DPC). This TCR came from a woman aged 25 to 39 with alopecia areata. Some clones in this sample may be carry-over from other donors' samples. The CDR3 bases are TGCAGCGTTGATCGTCGCGGGACGCGGACTGAAGCTTTCTTT. Its protein product is CSVDRRGTRTEAFF.